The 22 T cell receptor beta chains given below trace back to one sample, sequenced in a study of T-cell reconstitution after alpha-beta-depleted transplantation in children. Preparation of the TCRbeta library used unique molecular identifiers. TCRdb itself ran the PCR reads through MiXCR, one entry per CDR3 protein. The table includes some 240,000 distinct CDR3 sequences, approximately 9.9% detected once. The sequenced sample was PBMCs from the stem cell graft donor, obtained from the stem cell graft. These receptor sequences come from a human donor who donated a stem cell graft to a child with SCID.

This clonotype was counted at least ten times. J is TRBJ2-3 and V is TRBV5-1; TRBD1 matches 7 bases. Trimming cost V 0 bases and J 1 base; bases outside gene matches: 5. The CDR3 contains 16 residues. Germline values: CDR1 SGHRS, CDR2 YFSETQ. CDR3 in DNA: TGCGCCAGCAGCTTGGCTGAGGGGGCAGGCACAGATACGCAGTATTTT. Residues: CASSLAEGAGTDTQYF.

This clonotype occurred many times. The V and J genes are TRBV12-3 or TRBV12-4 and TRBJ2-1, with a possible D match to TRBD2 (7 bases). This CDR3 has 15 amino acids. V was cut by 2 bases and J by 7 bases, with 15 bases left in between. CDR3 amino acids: CASSLRGAGWNEQFF. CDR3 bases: TGTGCCAGCAGTTTACGGGGGGCGGGTTGGAATGAGCAGTTCTTC.

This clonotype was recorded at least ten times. The CDR3 DNA is TGTGCCAGCAGGAGAACAGGGGGGGAAATTCAGCCCCAGCATTTT. Residues: CASRRTGGEIQPQHF. The chain is built from TRBV2 and TRBJ1-5; 8 nucleotides align to TRBD1. This CDR3 has 15 residues. Germline V CDR1 and CDR2: SNHLY, FYNNEI. Trimming cost V 6 bases and J 6 bases; bases outside gene matches: 10.

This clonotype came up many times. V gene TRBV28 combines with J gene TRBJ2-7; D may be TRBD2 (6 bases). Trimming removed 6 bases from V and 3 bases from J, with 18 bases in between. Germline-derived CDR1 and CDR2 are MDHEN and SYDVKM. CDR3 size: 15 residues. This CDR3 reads CASRPSGAPVYEQYF. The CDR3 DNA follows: TGTGCCAGCAGGCCCTCGGGAGCCCCTGTCTACGAGCAGTACTTC. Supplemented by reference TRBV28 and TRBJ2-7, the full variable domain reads DVKVTQSSRYLVKRTGEKVFLECVQDMDHENMFWYRQDPGLGLRLIYFSYDVKMKEKGDIPEGYSVSREKKERFSLILESASTNQTSMYLCASRPSGAPVYEQYFGPGTRLTVT.

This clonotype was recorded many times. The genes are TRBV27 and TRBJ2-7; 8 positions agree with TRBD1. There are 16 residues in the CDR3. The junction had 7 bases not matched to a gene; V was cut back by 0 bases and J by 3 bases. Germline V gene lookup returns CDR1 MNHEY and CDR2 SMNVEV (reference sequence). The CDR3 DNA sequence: TGTGCCAGCAGTTTATCGACAGGGGCGCCCATCTACGAGCAGTACTTC. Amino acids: CASSLSTGAPIYEQYF.

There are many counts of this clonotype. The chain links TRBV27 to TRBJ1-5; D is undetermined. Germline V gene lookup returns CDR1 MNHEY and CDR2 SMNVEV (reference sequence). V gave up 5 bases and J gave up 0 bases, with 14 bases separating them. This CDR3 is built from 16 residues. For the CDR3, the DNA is TGTGCCAGCAGTGCAGAACCAGTTTTTAGCAATCAGCCCCAGCATTTT. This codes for CASSAEPVFSNQPQHF.

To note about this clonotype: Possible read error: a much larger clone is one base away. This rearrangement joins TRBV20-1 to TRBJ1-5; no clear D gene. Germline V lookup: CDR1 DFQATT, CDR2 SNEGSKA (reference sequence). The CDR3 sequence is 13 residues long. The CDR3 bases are TGCAGTGCTAGTATACTCAGCAATCAGCCCCAGGATTTT. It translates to CSASILSNQPQDF.

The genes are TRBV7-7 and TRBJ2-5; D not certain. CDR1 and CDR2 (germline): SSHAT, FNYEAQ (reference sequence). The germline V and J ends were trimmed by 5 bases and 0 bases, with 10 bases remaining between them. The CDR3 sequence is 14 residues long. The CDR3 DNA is TGTGCCAGCAGCGCCACGGTGTACCAAGAGACCCAGTACTTC. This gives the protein CASSATVYQETQYF.

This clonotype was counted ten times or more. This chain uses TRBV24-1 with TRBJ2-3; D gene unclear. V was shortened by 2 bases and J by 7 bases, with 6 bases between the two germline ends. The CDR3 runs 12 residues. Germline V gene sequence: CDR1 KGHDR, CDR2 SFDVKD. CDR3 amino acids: CATSDSLNTQYF. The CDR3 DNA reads TGTGCCACCAGTGATTCTTTGAATACGCAGTATTTT.

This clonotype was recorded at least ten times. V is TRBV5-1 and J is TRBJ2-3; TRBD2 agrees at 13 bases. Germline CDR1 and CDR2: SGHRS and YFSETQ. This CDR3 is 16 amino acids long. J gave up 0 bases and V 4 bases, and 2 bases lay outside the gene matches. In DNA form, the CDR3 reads TGCGCCAGCAGCACGGGACTAGCGGGGAGCACAGATACGCAGTATTTT. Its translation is CASSTGLAGSTDTQYF. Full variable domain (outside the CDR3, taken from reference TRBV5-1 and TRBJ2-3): KAGVTQTPRYLIKTRGQQVTLSCSPISGHRSVSWYQQTPGQGLQFLFEYFSETQRNKGNFPGRFSGRQFSNSRSEMNVSTLELGDSALYLCASSTGLAGSTDTQYFGPGTRLTVL.

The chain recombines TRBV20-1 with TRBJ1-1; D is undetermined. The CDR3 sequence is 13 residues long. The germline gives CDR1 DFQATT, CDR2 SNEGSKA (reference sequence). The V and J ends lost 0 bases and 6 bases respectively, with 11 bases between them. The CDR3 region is CSARDLSDAEAFF. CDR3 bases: TGCAGTGCTAGAGATCTATCGGACGCTGAAGCTTTCTTT.

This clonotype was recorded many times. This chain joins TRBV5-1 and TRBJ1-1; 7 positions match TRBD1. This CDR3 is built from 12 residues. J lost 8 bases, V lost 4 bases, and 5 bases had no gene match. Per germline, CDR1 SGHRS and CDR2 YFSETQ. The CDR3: CASSNRGSEAFF. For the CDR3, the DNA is TGCGCCAGCAGCAACAGGGGCTCAGAAGCTTTCTTT.

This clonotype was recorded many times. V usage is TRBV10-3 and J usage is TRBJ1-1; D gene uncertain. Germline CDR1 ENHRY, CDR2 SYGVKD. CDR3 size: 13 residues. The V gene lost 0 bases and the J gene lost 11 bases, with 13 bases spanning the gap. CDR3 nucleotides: TGTGCCATCAGTGAGTCGATGGAGGAGGATGCTTTCTTT. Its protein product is CAISESMEEDAFF.

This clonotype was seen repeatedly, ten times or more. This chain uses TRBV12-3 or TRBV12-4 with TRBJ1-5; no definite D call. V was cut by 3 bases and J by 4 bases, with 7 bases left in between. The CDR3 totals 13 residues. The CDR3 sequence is CASSFAQNQPQHF. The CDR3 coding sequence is TGTGCCAGCAGTTTTGCGCAGAATCAGCCCCAGCATTTT.

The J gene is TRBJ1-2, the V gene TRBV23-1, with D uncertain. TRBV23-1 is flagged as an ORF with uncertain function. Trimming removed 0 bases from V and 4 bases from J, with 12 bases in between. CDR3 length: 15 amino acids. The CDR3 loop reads CASSQSSGRGYGYTF. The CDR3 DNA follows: TGCGCCAGCAGTCAATCTTCAGGTCGCGGCTATGGCTACACCTTC.

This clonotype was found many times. The CDR3 nucleotides are TGTGCCAGCAGCCATCCCCTAGGACGGCCGAACAATGAGCAGTTCTTC. Its protein product is CASSHPLGRPNNEQFF. The V and J genes are TRBV7-2 and TRBJ2-1, with D hard to call. Germline-derived CDR1 and CDR2 are SGHTA and FQGNSA. V was trimmed by 5 bases and J by 5 bases, leaving 19 bases between them. The CDR3 runs 16 residues. The variable domain in full, completed from reference TRBV7-2 and TRBJ2-1, reads GAGVSQSPSNKVTEKGKDVELRCDPISGHTALYWYRQSLGQGLEFLIYFQGNSAPDKSGLPSDRFSAERTGGSVSTLTIQRTQQEDSAVYLCASSHPLGRPNNEQFFGPGTRLTVL.

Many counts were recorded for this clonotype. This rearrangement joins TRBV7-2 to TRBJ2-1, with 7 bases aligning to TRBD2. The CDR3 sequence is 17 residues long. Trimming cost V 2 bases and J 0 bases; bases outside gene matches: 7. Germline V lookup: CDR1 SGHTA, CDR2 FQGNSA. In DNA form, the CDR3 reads TGTGCCAGCAGCTTAATGGGGGGGGGGAGCTCCTACAATGAGCAGTTCTTC. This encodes CASSLMGGGSSYNEQFF.

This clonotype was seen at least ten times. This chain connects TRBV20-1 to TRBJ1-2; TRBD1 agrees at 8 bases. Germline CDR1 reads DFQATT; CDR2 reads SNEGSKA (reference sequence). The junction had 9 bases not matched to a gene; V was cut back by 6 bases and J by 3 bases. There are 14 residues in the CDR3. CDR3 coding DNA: TGCAGTGCCCAGGTGGGACAGGCCTACTATGGCTACACCTTC. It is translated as CSAQVGQAYYGYTF.

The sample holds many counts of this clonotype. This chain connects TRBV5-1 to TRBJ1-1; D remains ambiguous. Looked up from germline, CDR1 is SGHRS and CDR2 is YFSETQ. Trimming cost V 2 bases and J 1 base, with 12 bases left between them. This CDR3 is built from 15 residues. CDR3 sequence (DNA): TGCGCCAGCAGCTTTTTGGACGCTGGGAACACTGAAGCTTTCTTT. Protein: CASSFLDAGNTEAFF. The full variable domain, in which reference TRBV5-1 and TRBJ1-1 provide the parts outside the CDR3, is KAGVTQTPRYLIKTRGQQVTLSCSPISGHRSVSWYQQTPGQGLQFLFEYFSETQRNKGNFPGRFSGRQFSNSRSEMNVSTLELGDSALYLCASSFLDAGNTEAFFGQGTRLTVV.

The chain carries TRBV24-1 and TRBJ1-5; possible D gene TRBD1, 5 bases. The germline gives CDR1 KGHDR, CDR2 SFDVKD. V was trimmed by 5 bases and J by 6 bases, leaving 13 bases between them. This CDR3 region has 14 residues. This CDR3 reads CATSARDFGQPQHF. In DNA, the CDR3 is TGTGCCACCAGTGCCAGGGACTTCGGTCAGCCCCAGCATTTT.

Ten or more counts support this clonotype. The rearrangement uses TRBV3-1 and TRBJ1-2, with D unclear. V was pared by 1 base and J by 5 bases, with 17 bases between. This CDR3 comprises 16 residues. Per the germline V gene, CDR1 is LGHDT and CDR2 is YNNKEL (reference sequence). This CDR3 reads CASSQGFVGIQYGYTF. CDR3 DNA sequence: TGTGCCAGCAGCCAAGGTTTCGTTGGCATACAATATGGCTACACCTTC.

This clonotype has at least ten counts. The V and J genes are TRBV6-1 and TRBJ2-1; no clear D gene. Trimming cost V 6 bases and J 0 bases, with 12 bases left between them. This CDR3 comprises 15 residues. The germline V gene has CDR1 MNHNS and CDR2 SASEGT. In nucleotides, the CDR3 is TGTGCCAGCAGGCGAACAGACCTCTCCTACAATGAGCAGTTCTTC. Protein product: CASRRTDLSYNEQFF.